The clone carrying this TCR beta chain was seen a handful of times. Its antigen is still unknown. Unique molecular identifiers were used in preparing the TCRbeta library. A single record per CDR3 protein comes from TCRdb applying MiXCR to the PCR reads. Of 900,000 or so distinct CDR3 sequences listed, around 17% are singletons. The source of the sample is a study of T-cell reconstitution after alpha-beta-depleted transplantation in children. Study-level results: At day 60, the high TCRbeta diversity found in some patients originated from recipient T cells and thymic progenitors that had survived.

V dropped 4 bases and J dropped 4; count of bases not matched to a gene: 11. Germline V gene data show CDR1 as SGHRS and CDR2 as YFSETQ. The CDR3 extends over 18 amino acids. The chain joins TRBV5-1 to TRBJ2-2; 12 bases map to TRBD1. The sequence was collected from a male patient aged 10-17 years who had a stem cell transplant for acute lymphoblastic leukemia, so the T cells may come from the graft donor. Sequences were derived from PBMCs, mostly from graft donor cells, sampled 360 days after TCRalphabeta/CD19-depleted stem cell transplant. CDR3 region: CASSPNVGTGGFTGELFF. As DNA, the CDR3 is TGCGCCAGCAGCCCTAACGTTGGGACAGGGGGCTTCACCGGGGAGCTGTTTTTT.